This TCR beta chain was recovered during a study of cytomegalovirus exposure and HLA in healthy donors. Study information: There were under 140 million unique TCR beta sequences, drawn from some 180 million T cells, in an earlier analysis.

After removal of 6 bases from V and 3 bases from J, the junction contained 8 bases not matched to a gene. This CDR3 has 15 amino acids. The V gene's germline CDR1 is LNHDA and CDR2 SQIVND (reference sequence). Both 60 Vbeta primers and 13 Jbeta primers went into the PCR. Profiling relied on immunoSEQ multiplex PCR, and the TCRdb table lists in-frame clones only, not all of them. Of around 100,000 clones listed, 84% were seen once; the top ten hold around 5.6%. As for this clone: Its antigen remains unidentified.

Study-wide results and caveats: Most observed TCR sequences were rare, whereas some public TCRs were detected in many donors. Most of the CMV-associated TCR beta chains (in a later analysis) appeared to be HLA-restricted. The productive fraction for most TCR beta V segments was about 90% or about 30% in an earlier analysis.

Sequenced material: PBMCs. The chain links TRBV19 to TRBJ2-7, with 10 bases matching TRBD2. The TCR comes from a woman younger than 30 in good health and CMV-seropositive. This chain's CDR3 is CASSFTSGAYYEQYF. As DNA, the CDR3 is TGTGCCAGTAGCTTTACTAGCGGGGCTTACTACGAGCAGTACTTC.